This TCR beta chain was retrieved from a study of blood T cell repertoires in COVID-19. Overall study context: From T cells, B-cell-depleted T cells, or PBMCs came the material, which was cDNA or gDNA.

CDR1 and CDR2 (germline): SQVTM, ANQGSEA. CDR3 length equals 13 residues. V was pared by 5 bases and J by 5 bases, with 12 bases between. Original processing notes: Estimation of nucleated cell counts was performed using reference gene primer amplification. TCRdb's table, derived via immunoSEQ multiplex PCR, lists solely in-frame clones and lacks some. Clonal size and the V and J genes are those of that table, whereas D and trimming came from the DNA. This sample has approximately 320,000 clones, with 85% found just once. This clone was seen a few times. This clonotype was sampled from a human donor in a cohort sampled during active COVID-19. The sample comprised peripheral blood. The chain is built from TRBV29-1 and TRBJ1-4, with D possibly matching TRBD1 (6 bases). The CDR3 nucleotides are TGCAGCGTTTTTTCGACAGGAAATGAAAAACTGTTTTTT. Translated: CSVFSTGNEKLFF.